This T cell receptor beta chain was identified during a study of blood T cells in healthy people across ages. The use of a sample-barcoded 5' primer and a J-beta primer mix characterized a second PCR of about 7 to 12 cycles. TCRdb re-called the 5' RACE reads through MiXCR, storing one row per CDR3 protein. The sample shows approximately 1.5 million distinct CDR3 sequences, 35% to 45% of them seen only once. A word on this clonotype: One end of the junction varies from germline; a read error may be responsible.

The clonotype comes from a woman aged 18 to 35 in good health. What was sequenced was blood.

CDR3 DNA: TGCGCCAGCAGCTTCTCATCGGTAACTAACTATGGCTGCACCTTC. Translated: CASSFSSVTNYGCTF. V and J are TRBV5-1 and TRBJ1-2; no firm D call. Germline V gives CDR1 SGHRS, CDR2 YFSETQ. The CDR3 covers 15 residues.